The 3 T cell receptor beta chains reported below all come from one sample, sequenced in a study of PD-L1 blockade in urothelial cancer. Generated by immunoSEQ multiplex PCR, the TCRdb table keeps only in-frame clones and is missing some. This sample has more than 35,000 clones, with roughly 36% found just once. The material was tumor tissue, obtained before atezolizumab (anti-PD-L1) treatment. These receptors came from a man in his 60s with urothelial cancer.

The chain links TRBV25-1 to TRBJ1-2; 10 bases align to TRBD1. With V trimmed by 10 bases and J by 1 base, 9 bases remained unmatched. Germline CDR1 MGHDK, CDR2 SYGVNS. This CDR3 is built from 15 residues. CDR3 coding DNA: TGTGCCATCCCCTCGCGGACAGGGGGTAACTATGGCTACACCTTC. The encoded protein is CAIPSRTGGNYGYTF.

Only a few counts were recorded for this clone. The chain recombines TRBV11-1 with TRBJ1-3, with 9 bases lining up with TRBD1. The CDR3 spans 16 residues. Per germline, CDR1 SGHAT and CDR2 FQDESV (reference sequence). With 5 bases clipped from V and 0 bases from J, the junction kept 5 bases outside the gene matches. The CDR3 here is CASSRGQGNSGNTIYF. DNA of the CDR3: TGTGCCAGCAGCCGGGGACAGGGAAACTCTGGAAACACCATATATTTT.

The chain uses TRBV12-5 and TRBJ1-1, with D unclear. Trimming stripped 9 bases from V and 0 bases from J, with 11 bases between. This CDR3 region has 13 residues. In germline, CDR1 is LGHNT, CDR2 FRNRAP. CDR3: CASNLGLNTEAFF. The CDR3 DNA is TGTGCTAGCAACCTTGGGTTGAACACTGAAGCTTTCTTT.